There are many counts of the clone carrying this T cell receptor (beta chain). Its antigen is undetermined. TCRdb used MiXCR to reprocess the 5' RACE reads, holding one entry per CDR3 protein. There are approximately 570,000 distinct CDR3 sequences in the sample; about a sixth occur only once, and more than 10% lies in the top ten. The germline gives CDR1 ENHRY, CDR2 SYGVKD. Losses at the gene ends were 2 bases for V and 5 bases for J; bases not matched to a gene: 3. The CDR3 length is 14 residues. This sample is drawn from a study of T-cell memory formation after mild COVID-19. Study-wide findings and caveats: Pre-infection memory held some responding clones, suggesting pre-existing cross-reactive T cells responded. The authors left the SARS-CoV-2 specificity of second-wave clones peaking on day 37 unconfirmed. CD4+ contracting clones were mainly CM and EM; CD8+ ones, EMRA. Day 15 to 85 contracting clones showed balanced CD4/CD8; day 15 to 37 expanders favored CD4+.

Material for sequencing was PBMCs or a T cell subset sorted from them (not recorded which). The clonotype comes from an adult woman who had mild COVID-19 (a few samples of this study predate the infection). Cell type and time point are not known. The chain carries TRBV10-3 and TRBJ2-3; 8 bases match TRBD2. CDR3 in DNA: TGTGCCATCAGTGAGAGCGGGAGAATAGATACGCAGTATTTT. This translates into CAISESGRIDTQYF.